Each of the 17 T cell receptor beta chains below was sequenced from the same sample in a study of chemoradiotherapy in HPV16-positive cancers. TCRdb keeps only in-frame clones here, not all; method: immunoSEQ multiplex PCR. In the table there are about 13,000 clones, around 85% of which are singletons. Sequenced here: blood, sampled from a patient who underwent chemoradiotherapy. The receptors were gathered from a human donor with HPV-associated anogenital cancer.

V is TRBV15 and J is TRBJ1-1, with 12 positions matching TRBD1. V was pared by 0 bases and J by 4 bases, with 3 bases of the junction left unmatched. The V gene's germline CDR1 is LNHNV and CDR2 YYDKDF (reference sequence). This CDR3 region has 16 residues. The CDR3 nucleotides read TGTGCCACCAGCAGAGAAGGGACAGGGGGCGGCACTGAAGCTTTCTTT. It encodes CATSREGTGGGTEAFF.

V gene TRBV18 combines with J gene TRBJ1-1; tentatively, D is TRBD1 (5 bases). The CDR3 runs 17 residues. The V and J ends lost 2 bases and 3 bases respectively, with 19 bases between them. In germline, CDR1 is KGHSH, CDR2 LQKENI. The CDR3 loop is CASSPTQTSGGDTEAFF. In nucleotides, the CDR3 is TGTGCCAGCTCACCAACGCAGACTTCCGGGGGGGACACTGAAGCTTTCTTT.

The CDR3 DNA reads as TGTGCCAGTAGTATAGCCCCCTCGACTGCTGCTGAAGCTTTCTTT. This encodes CASSIAPSTAAEAFF. V and J are TRBV19 and TRBJ1-1; D not resolved. This CDR3 is 15 amino acids long. The V gene's germline CDR1 is LNHDA and CDR2 SQIVND (reference sequence). Trimming cost V 1 base and J 6 bases, with 15 bases left between them.

J is TRBJ2-5 and V is TRBV9, with 7 bases fitting TRBD1. The CDR3 spans 13 residues. Germline CDR1 SGDLS, CDR2 YYNGEE. V shed 6 bases and J 3 bases; nucleotides not matched to a gene: 5. This CDR3 reads CASTRDSEETQYF. The CDR3 DNA reads TGTGCCAGCACTAGGGACAGCGAAGAGACCCAGTACTTC.

This chain uses TRBV5-1 with TRBJ1-1; tentative D call: TRBD1 (5 bases). Trimming removed 1 base at V and 0 bases at J, with 16 bases between. The CDR3 extends over 17 amino acids. Per germline, CDR1 SGHRS and CDR2 YFSETQ. DNA of the CDR3: TGCGCCAGCAGCTTGAGCGGGGGTGACGGTTTGAACACTGAAGCTTTCTTT. It specifies CASSLSGGDGLNTEAFF.

The CDR3 nucleotides are TGTGCCAGCAGCTTAAACAGGAGGAACACTGAAGCTTTCTTT. Residues: CASSLNRRNTEAFF. This chain uses TRBV27 with TRBJ1-1, with a weak D call TRBD1 (5 bases). With 6 bases removed from V and 1 base from J, the gap between germline ends came to 12 bases. The CDR3 has 14 residues. CDR1 MNHEY and CDR2 SMNVEV come from the germline V gene (reference sequence).

The rearrangement joins TRBV6-1 to TRBJ2-7; D call uncertain. CDR1 MNHNS and CDR2 SASEGT come from the germline V gene. The V end lost 5 bases, the J end lost 2 bases, and 7 bases lay between the germline ends. This CDR3 region has 12 residues. CDR3: CASSMGTYEQYF. As DNA, the CDR3 is TGTGCCAGCAGTATGGGAACCTACGAGCAGTACTTC.

This clone came up a few times. This rearrangement joins TRBV6-5 to TRBJ1-4; D not resolved. Trimming cost V 0 bases and J 5 bases, with 13 bases left between them. Germline loops: CDR1 MNHEY, CDR2 SVGAGI. This CDR3 contains 16 residues. CDR3: CASSYSTGSPNEKLFF. The CDR3 DNA reads TGTGCCAGCAGTTACTCGACTGGGTCGCCGAATGAAAAACTGTTTTTT.

The chain uses TRBV29-1 and TRBJ2-1; D is possibly TRBD1 (5 bases). This CDR3 spans 14 amino acids. Trimming stripped 2 bases from V and 2 bases from J, with 10 bases between. CDR1 SQVTM and CDR2 ANQGSEA come from the germline V gene. CDR3 sequence: CSVEQETAYNEQFF. CDR3 bases: TGCAGCGTTGAACAAGAGACAGCCTACAATGAGCAGTTCTTC.

The chain is built from TRBV9 and TRBJ2-2; D perhaps matches TRBD2 (7 bases). Germline CDR1 and CDR2: SGDLS and YYNGEE. This CDR3 has 17 amino acids. V was trimmed by 0 bases and J by 2 bases, leaving 14 bases between them. Here the CDR3 reads CASSVARTGGNTGELFF. DNA for the CDR3: TGTGCCAGCAGCGTAGCTCGAACGGGGGGCAACACCGGGGAGCTGTTTTTT.

The chain recombines TRBV6-5 with TRBJ1-1, with TRBD1 matching 9 bases. After removal of 5 bases from V and 6 bases from J, the junction contained 7 bases not matched to a gene. CDR1 is MNHEY and CDR2 is SVGAGI in the germline V gene. This CDR3 comprises 14 residues. The CDR3 sequence is CASSITDRGAEAFF. The CDR3 region has the DNA TGTGCCAGCAGTATAACGGACAGGGGAGCTGAAGCTTTCTTT.

This chain joins TRBV29-1 and TRBJ2-3, with D tentatively TRBD2 (5 bases). The CDR3 has 14 amino acids. Trimming stripped 7 bases from V and 1 base from J, with 15 bases between. Germline V CDR1 and CDR2: SQVTM, ANQGSEA. CDR3 loop: CSAEKSGGTDTQYF. Written as DNA, the CDR3 is TGCAGCGCCGAGAAAAGCGGAGGCACAGATACGCAGTATTTT.

The chain is built from TRBV5-6 and TRBJ2-5; the match to TRBD2 covers 8 bases. CDR3 length equals 16 residues. J lost 5 bases, V lost 0 bases, and 9 bases had no gene match. Germline V gene lookup returns CDR1 SGHDT and CDR2 YYEEEE. CDR3 loop: CASSLGAGALSETQYF. Written as DNA, the CDR3 is TGTGCCAGCAGCTTGGGAGCGGGGGCGTTGAGTGAGACCCAGTACTTC.

This chain uses TRBV6-5 with TRBJ1-6; maybe TRBD1 (6 bases). Germline lookup yields CDR1 MNHEY and CDR2 SVGAGI. V was pared by 7 bases and J by 0 bases, with 10 bases between. The CDR3 is 15 amino acids. This CDR3 is CASKGGASYNSPLHF. CDR3 coding DNA: TGTGCCAGCAAGGGGGGCGCCTCCTATAATTCACCCCTCCACTTT.

The rearrangement uses TRBV2 and TRBJ2-7; D is uncertain. V lost 3 bases and J lost 3, with 3 bases in between. The CDR3 spans 11 residues. CDR1 and CDR2 (germline): SNHLY, FYNNEI. The CDR3 loop reads CASSDRYEQYV. The CDR3 DNA reads as TGTGCCAGCAGTGACCGCTACGAGCAGTACGTC.

The chain has TRBV5-4 and TRBJ1-2; tentatively, D is TRBD1 (5 bases). The CDR3 totals 15 residues. Trimming removed 2 bases from V and 4 bases from J, with 15 bases in between. CDR1 and CDR2 from the germline V gene are SGHNT and YYREEE (reference sequence). The CDR3 coding sequence is TGTGCCAGCAGCTTCGGAACAGACAGTCTCTATGGCTACACCTTC. It encodes CASSFGTDSLYGYTF. The variable domain in full, completed from reference TRBV5-4 and TRBJ1-2, reads ETGVTQSPTHLIKTRGQQVTLRCSSQSGHNTVSWYQQALGQGPQFIFQYYREEENGRGNFPPRFSGLQFPNYSSELNVNALELDDSALYLCASSFGTDSLYGYTFGSGTRLTVV.

The CDR3, as DNA: TGTGCCAGCAGCTTCGTTGGCGGGGGACTAGCCAAAAACATTCAGTACTTC. Translated: CASSFVGGGLAKNIQYF. The rearrangement links TRBV5-5 to TRBJ2-4; TRBD2 matches 7 bases. Germline-derived CDR1 and CDR2 are SGHKS and YYEKEE (reference sequence). CDR3 length equals 17 residues. Germline trimming cut 2 bases from V and 0 bases from J; bases unmatched to any gene: 8.